This T cell receptor (beta chain) was recovered during a study of cytotoxic CD8 clonotypes in ibrutinib-treated CLL. Across the study: Samples averaged about 260,000 productive templates and some 96,000 productive rearrangements. Study results and limitations: The clonality went up when patients responded to ibrutinib and dropped back toward baseline at progression.

Extraction of roughly 2 micrograms of genomic DNA from cryopreserved PBMCs supplied material for TCR beta libraries. Depth targeted 1 in 200,000 to 1 in 1 million T cells, averaging approximately 9.3x coverage per clonotype. Profiled with immunoSEQ multiplex PCR; TCRdb holds only in-frame clones, not every one. The repertoire holds some 350,000 clones, with 67% as singletons. Of note for this clone: Its target is not known.

Sequencing was performed on PBMCs, taken after 36 months of ibrutinib treatment. This sequence originates from a human donor with chronic lymphocytic leukemia.

The CDR3 spells CASSWTANYGYTF. The CDR3 DNA follows: TGTGCCAGCAGTTGGACAGCCAACTATGGCTACACCTTC. The rearrangement links TRBV27 to TRBJ1-2; tentative D call: TRBD1 (6 bases). V lost 4 bases to trimming and J lost 2 bases, with 8 bases between them. The V gene's germline CDR1 is MNHEY and CDR2 SMNVEV (reference sequence). The CDR3 totals 13 residues.